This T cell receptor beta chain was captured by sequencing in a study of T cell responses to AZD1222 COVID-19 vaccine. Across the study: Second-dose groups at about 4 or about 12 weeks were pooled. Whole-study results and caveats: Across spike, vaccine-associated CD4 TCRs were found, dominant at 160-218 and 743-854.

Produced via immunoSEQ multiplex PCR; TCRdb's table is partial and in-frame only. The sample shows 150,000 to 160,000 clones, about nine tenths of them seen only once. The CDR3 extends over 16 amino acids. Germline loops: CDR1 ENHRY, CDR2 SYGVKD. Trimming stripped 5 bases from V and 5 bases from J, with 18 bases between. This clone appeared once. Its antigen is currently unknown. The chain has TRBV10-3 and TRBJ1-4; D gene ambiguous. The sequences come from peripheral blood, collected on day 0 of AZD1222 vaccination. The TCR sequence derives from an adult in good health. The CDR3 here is CAISQPGPGRNEKLFF. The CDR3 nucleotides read TGTGCCATCAGTCAGCCAGGCCCGGGTCGCAATGAAAAACTGTTTTTT.